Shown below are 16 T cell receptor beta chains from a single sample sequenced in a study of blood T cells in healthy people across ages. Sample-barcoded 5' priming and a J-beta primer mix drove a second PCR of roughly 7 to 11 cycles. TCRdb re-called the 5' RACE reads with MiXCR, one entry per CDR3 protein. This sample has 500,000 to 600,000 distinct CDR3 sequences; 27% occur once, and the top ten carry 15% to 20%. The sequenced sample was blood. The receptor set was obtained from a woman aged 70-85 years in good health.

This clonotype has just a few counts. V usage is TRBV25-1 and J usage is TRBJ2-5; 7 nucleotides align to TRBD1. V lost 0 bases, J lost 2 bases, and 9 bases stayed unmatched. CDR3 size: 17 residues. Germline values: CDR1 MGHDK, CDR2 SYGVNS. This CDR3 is CASSEYRDSKWQETQYF. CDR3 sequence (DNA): TGTGCCAGCAGTGAATACCGGGACAGTAAATGGCAAGAGACCCAGTACTTC.

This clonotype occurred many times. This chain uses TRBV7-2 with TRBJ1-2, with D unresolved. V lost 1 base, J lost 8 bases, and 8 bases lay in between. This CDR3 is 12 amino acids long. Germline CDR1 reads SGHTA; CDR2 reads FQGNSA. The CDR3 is CASSLGGEGYTF. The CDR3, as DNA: TGTGCCAGCAGCTTAGGGGGTGAAGGCTACACCTTC.

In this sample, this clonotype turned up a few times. The CDR3 sequence is CSAPLIDSSSYEQYF. As DNA, the CDR3 is TGCAGTGCTCCCTTGATCGATAGTTCTTCCTACGAGCAGTACTTC. The chain couples TRBV20-1 to TRBJ2-7; D gene unclear. The germline gives CDR1 DFQATT, CDR2 SNEGSKA (reference sequence). The CDR3 is made up of 15 amino acids. The V end lost 5 bases, the J end lost 1 base, and 18 bases lay between the germline ends.

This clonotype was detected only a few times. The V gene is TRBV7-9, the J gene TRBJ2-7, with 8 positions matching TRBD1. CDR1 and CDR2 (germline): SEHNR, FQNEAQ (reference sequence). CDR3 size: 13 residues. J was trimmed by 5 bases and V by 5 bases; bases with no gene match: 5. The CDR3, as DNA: TGTGCCAGCAGCGAGACAGGGGCGGACGAGCAGTACTTC. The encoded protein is CASSETGADEQYF.

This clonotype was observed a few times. CDR3 protein: CASSGSLGKETQYF. CDR3 DNA sequence: TGTGCCAGCAGTGGAAGCTTGGGGAAAGAGACCCAGTACTTC. V usage is TRBV2 and J usage is TRBJ2-5; D uncertain. From germline, CDR1 is SNHLY and CDR2 FYNNEI. Trimming took 4 bases from V and 3 from J, leaving 12 bases between them. The CDR3 is 14 amino acids.

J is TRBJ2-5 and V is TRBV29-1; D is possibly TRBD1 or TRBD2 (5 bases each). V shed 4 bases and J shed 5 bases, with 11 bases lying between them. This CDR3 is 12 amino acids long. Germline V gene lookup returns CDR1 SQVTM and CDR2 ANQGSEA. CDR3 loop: CSVAGWGETQYF. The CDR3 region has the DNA TGCAGCGTTGCAGGATGGGGGGAGACCCAGTACTTC.

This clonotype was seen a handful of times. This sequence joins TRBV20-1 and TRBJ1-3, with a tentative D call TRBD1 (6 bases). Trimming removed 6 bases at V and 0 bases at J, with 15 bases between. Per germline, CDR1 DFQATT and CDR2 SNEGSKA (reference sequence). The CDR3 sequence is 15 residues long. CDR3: CSASGHSGSGNTIYF. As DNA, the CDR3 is TGCAGTGCCTCGGGACATTCTGGCTCTGGAAACACCATATATTTT.

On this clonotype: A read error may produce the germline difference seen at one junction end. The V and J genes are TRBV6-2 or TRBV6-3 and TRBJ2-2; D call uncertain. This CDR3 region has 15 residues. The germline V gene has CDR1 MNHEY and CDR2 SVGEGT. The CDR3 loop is CASSYDIHLMGELFF. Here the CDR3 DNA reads TGCGCCAGCAGTTATGACATCCACCTAATGGGGGAGCTGTTTTTT.

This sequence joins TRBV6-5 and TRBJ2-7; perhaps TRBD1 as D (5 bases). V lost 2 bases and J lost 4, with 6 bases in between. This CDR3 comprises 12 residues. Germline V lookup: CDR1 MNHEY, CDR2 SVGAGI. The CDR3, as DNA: TGTGCCAGCAGTTACGACAGTTACGAGCAGTACTTC. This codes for CASSYDSYEQYF.

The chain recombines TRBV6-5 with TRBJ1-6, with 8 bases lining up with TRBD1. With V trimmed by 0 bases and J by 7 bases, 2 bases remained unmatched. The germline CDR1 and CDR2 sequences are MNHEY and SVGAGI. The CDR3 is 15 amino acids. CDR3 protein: CASSYSTGENSPLHF. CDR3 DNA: TGTGCCAGCAGTTACTCGACAGGGGAAAATTCACCCCTCCACTTT.

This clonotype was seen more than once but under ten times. The CDR3 protein is CSVEASSVRSYNEQFF. The DNA of the CDR3 is TGCAGCGTTGAGGCCTCTAGCGTCCGCTCCTACAATGAGCAGTTCTTC. The chain links TRBV29-1 to TRBJ2-1; maybe TRBD2 (6 bases). The CDR3 contains 16 residues. The V end was cut by 3 bases, the J end by 0 bases, with 15 bases between. Germline CDR1 is SQVTM and CDR2 is ANQGSEA.

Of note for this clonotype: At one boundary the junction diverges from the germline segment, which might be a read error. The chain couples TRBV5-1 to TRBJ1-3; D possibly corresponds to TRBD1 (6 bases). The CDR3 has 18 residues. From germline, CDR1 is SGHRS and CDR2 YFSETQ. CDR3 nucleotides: TGCGCCAGCAGCTTGGACGGAGGGGGGACTTCTTCTGGAAACGCCATATATTTT. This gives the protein CASSLDGGGTSSGNAIYF.

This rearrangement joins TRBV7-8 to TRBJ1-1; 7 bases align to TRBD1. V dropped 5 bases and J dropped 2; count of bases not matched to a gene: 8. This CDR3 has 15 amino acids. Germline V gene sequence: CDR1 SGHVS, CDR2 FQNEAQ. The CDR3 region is CASSTTGTENTEAFF. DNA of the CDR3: TGTGCCAGCAGCACCACCGGGACAGAAAACACTGAAGCTTTCTTT.

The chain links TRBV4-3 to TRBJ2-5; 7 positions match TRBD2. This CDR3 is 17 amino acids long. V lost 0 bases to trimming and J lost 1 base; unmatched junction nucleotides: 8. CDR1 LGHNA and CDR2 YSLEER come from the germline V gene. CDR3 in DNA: TGCGCCAGCAGCCAAGATTTAAGCGGGGCCTTCCAAGAGACCCAGTACTTC. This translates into CASSQDLSGAFQETQYF.

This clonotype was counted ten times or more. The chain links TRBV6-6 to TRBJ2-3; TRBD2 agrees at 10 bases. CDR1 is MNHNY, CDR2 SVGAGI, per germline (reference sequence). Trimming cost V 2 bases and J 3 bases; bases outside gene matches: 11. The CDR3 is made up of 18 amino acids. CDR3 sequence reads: CASSYGSGGAAGTDTQYF. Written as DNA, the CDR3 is TGTGCCAGCAGTTACGGGAGCGGGGGGGCTGCAGGGACAGATACGCAGTATTTT.

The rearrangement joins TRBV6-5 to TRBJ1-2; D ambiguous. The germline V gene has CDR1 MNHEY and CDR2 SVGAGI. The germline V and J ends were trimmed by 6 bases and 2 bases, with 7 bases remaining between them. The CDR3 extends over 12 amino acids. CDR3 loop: CASSHKNYGYTF. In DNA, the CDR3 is TGTGCCAGCAGCCACAAGAACTATGGCTACACCTTC.